These T cell receptor beta chains were read from a single sample in a study of Graves' ophthalmopathy and Graves' hyperthyroidism. MiXCR, applied by TCRdb to the multiplex PCR reads, yields one record per CDR3 protein. This sample has more than 550,000 distinct CDR3 sequences, with about two fifths found just once. The specimen sequenced was peripheral blood. The receptors here all came from an adult man with Graves' ophthalmopathy. CDR3s include the opening cysteine and the closing phenylalanine or tryptophan. A D gene is named only where the DNA matches it firmly. A clone size is listed for some rows: how often the clone was seen (once, few, many), or a class if it is expanded.

clone size: NA
V gene: TRBV7-9
J gene: TRBJ2-7
D gene: TRBD2
CDR3 DNA: TGCGCCAGCAGCCAAGAAAAGCGGGGGGTCTACGAGCAGTACTTC
CDR3 protein: CASSQEKRGVYEQYF

clone size: few
V gene: TRBV2
J gene: TRBJ2-5
D gene: NA
CDR3 DNA: TGTGCCAGCAGTGAAGCGATCGGGGGCCTAGAGACCCAGTACTTC
CDR3 protein: CASSEAIGGLETQYF

clone size: few
V gene: TRBV12-3/TRBV12-4
J gene: TRBJ2-7
D gene: NA
CDR3 DNA: TGTGCCAGCAGTTTAGCGCAAGGGTATTATGTGAACGAGCAGTACTTC
CDR3 protein: CASSLAQGYYVNEQYF

clone size: few
V gene: TRBV7-9
J gene: TRBJ2-1
D gene: NA
CDR3 DNA: TGTGCCAGCAGCCCCCAGGGGGGGCTCACCTACAATGAGCAGTTCTTC
CDR3 protein: CASSPQGGLTYNEQFF

clone size: NA
V gene: TRBV2
J gene: TRBJ1-5
D gene: NA
CDR3 DNA: TGTGCCAGCAGTGAAGGTTTGAGGGATCAGCCCCAGCATTTT
CDR3 protein: CASSEGLRDQPQHF

clone size: many
V gene: TRBV7-8
J gene: TRBJ2-7
D gene: NA
CDR3 DNA: TGTGCCAGCAGCGTAAGGTACTCCTACGAGCAGTACTTC
CDR3 protein: CASSVRYSYEQYF

clone size: NA
V gene: TRBV2
J gene: TRBJ2-7
D gene: TRBD1
CDR3 DNA: TGTGCCAGCCTAGGCGGGACAGGGGGCAGGGACGAGCAGTACTTC
CDR3 protein: CASLGGTGGRDEQYF

clone size: few
V gene: TRBV12-3/TRBV12-4
J gene: TRBJ2-7
D gene: NA
CDR3 DNA: TGTGCCAGCAGTTTGGATGGAATCGACGAGCAGTACTTC
CDR3 protein: CASSLDGIDEQYF

clone size: many
V gene: TRBV5-1
J gene: TRBJ1-1
D gene: NA
CDR3 DNA: TGCGCCAGCAGCGCTTCGATTGTGAACACTGAAGCTTTCTTT
CDR3 protein: CASSASIVNTEAFF

clone size: few
V gene: TRBV7-9
J gene: TRBJ2-7
D gene: NA
CDR3 DNA: TGTGCCAGCAGCCAAGATGTTCTAGCGACAACCTACGAGCAGTACTTC
CDR3 protein: CASSQDVLATTYEQYF

clone size: many
V gene: TRBV10-3
J gene: TRBJ2-7
D gene: TRBD1
CDR3 DNA: TGTGCCATCAGTTGGACAGGTCGCACGTTGGAGTACGAGCAGTACTTC
CDR3 protein: CAISWTGRTLEYEQYF

clone size: many
V gene: TRBV15
J gene: TRBJ2-5
D gene: NA
CDR3 DNA: TGTGCCACCAGCCCTGGTCTTGGAGCTCAAGAGACCCAGTACTTC
CDR3 protein: CATSPGLGAQETQYF

clone size: NA
V gene: TRBV2
J gene: TRBJ1-1
D gene: NA
CDR3 DNA: TGTGCCAGCAGTGAAGCCGGGGCTGAAGCTTTCTTT
CDR3 protein: CASSEAGAEAFF

clone size: NA
V gene: TRBV29-1
J gene: TRBJ1-5
D gene: TRBD1
CDR3 DNA: TGCAGCGTTGAGGCAGGGGGGGCCTACGAGCATTTT
CDR3 protein: CSVEAGGAYEHF

clone size: many
V gene: TRBV5-1
J gene: TRBJ1-5
D gene: NA
CDR3 DNA: TGCGCCAGCAGCTTACAGGGAACACAGAGCAATCAGCCCCAGCATTTT
CDR3 protein: CASSLQGTQSNQPQHF